The 32 T cell receptor beta chains below come from one sample, sequenced in a study of cytomegalovirus exposure and HLA in healthy donors (dated by TCRdb to 2016 to 2017). Receptor amplification or capture employed the immunoSEQ multiplex PCR assay. A mixture of 60 forward primers for TCR Vbeta segments and 13 reverse primers for TCR Jbeta segments was used in the multiplex PCR. In TCRdb, the immuneACCESS table is reduced to in-frame sequences with V and J assigned. These tables do not hold every clone; where another copy was compared, an unresolved V gene accounts for under half, and the others remain unexplained. The sample data list over 65,000 clones, and roughly two thirds of these were observed just once. The ten biggest clones cover 6.9% of the sample. Sequencing used PBMCs. These TCRs come from a woman between 50 and 59 years old in good health and CMV-seropositive.

V gene TRBV7-9 combines with J gene TRBJ1-2, with 7 bases aligning to TRBD1. This CDR3 is 15 amino acids long. V dropped 4 bases and J dropped 7; count of bases not matched to a gene: 12. Germline V gene data show CDR1 as SEHNR and CDR2 as FQNEAQ (reference sequence). This CDR3 reads CASSYPTGSLSGYTF. Written as DNA, the CDR3 is TGTGCCAGCAGCTACCCGACAGGGAGCCTCTCTGGCTACACCTTC.

This clone was detected only a few times. V is TRBV5-4 and J is TRBJ1-1, with TRBD1 identical over 8 bases. CDR3 length: 14 amino acids. The germline gives CDR1 SGHNT, CDR2 YYREEE (reference sequence). V lost 4 bases and J lost 4; bases outside the gene matches: 6. CDR3 sequence: CASSPAGQGTEAFF. CDR3 nucleotide sequence: TGTGCCAGCAGCCCTGCCGGACAGGGCACTGAAGCTTTCTTT. The full variable domain, with the rest looked up from reference TRBV5-4 and TRBJ1-1, is ETGVTQSPTHLIKTRGQQVTLRCSSQSGHNTVSWYQQALGQGPQFIFQYYREEENGRGNFPPRFSGLQFPNYSSELNVNALELDDSALYLCASSPAGQGTEAFFGQGTRLTVV.

This sequence joins TRBV6-5 and TRBJ2-2; TRBD1 agrees at 7 bases. CDR1 and CDR2 (germline): MNHEY, SVGAGI. The CDR3 covers 16 residues. Trimming at V came to 0 bases and at J to 4 bases, leaving 5 bases not matched to a gene. CDR3 DNA sequence: TGTGCCAGCAGTTACTCGCAAGGGGACAGCACCGGGGAGCTGTTTTTT. This translates into CASSYSQGDSTGELFF.

For this clone: Its ends do not fully match the called genes, so a read error is possible. This chain links TRBV6-5 with TRBJ1-2; the D gene is possibly TRBD1 (5 bases). Germline values: CDR1 MNHEY, CDR2 SVGAGI. The CDR3 has 14 residues. CDR3 residues: CAGSFKTALYGYTF. CDR3 DNA: TGTGCCGGCAGTTTCAAGACAGCGCTCTATGGCTACACCTTC.

This clone has a handful of counts. The chain combines TRBV28 with TRBJ1-5, with TRBD1 identical over 7 bases. The germline gives CDR1 MDHEN, CDR2 SYDVKM. This CDR3 is built from 15 residues. V lost 10 bases, J lost 4 bases, and 13 bases stayed unmatched. The CDR3 DNA reads TGTGCCACCAAAACCGGGGCCAGGGGGAATCAGCCCCAGCATTTT. This encodes CATKTGARGNQPQHF.

The V gene is TRBV15, the J gene TRBJ2-1, with 13 positions matching TRBD2. Germline-derived CDR1 and CDR2 are LNHNV and YYDKDF (reference sequence). V dropped 2 bases and J dropped 7; count of bases not matched to a gene: 2. This CDR3 has 15 amino acids. The CDR3 DNA is TGTGCCACCAGCAGAACTAGCGGGGGGGGGAATGAGCAGTTCTTC. Translation: CATSRTSGGGNEQFF.

This sequence joins TRBV12-5 and TRBJ1-1; D ambiguous. Trimming removed 3 bases at V and 7 bases at J, with 9 bases between. Per the germline V gene, CDR1 is LGHNT and CDR2 is FRNRAP. The CDR3 consists of 12 residues. The CDR3 loop is CASGFGGDEAFF. CDR3 coding DNA: TGTGCTAGTGGTTTCGGCGGAGATGAAGCTTTCTTT.

Concerning this clone: Compared with germline, one end of the junction differs, possibly owing to a read error. The J gene is TRBJ2-3, the V gene TRBV7-9; TRBD2 aligns across 10 bases. Germline V lookup: CDR1 SEHNR, CDR2 FQNEAQ (reference sequence). This CDR3 has 16 amino acids. CDR3 amino acids: CSSSPAALAGWDTQYF. The CDR3 DNA is TGTTCCAGCAGCCCCGCCGCACTAGCGGGGTGGGATACGCAGTATTTT.

The chain uses TRBV7-3 and TRBJ2-1; TRBD1 matches 7 bases. Trimming took 2 bases from V and 6 from J; bases not matched to a gene: 7. The CDR3 covers 15 residues. Per the germline V gene, CDR1 is SGHTA and CDR2 is FQGTGA. The CDR3 sequence is CASSLVGGAGNEQFF. The CDR3 nucleotides read TGTGCCAGCAGCTTAGTAGGGGGCGCAGGCAATGAGCAGTTCTTC.

This rearrangement joins TRBV6-5 to TRBJ1-1, with D hard to call. The CDR3 is made up of 12 amino acids. V lost 5 bases, J lost 10 bases, and 14 bases lay in between. CDR1 and CDR2 (germline): MNHEY, SVGAGI. The CDR3 DNA is TGTGCCAGCAGTGACGTACCTAGCCGAGCTTTCTTT. Translated, it gives CASSDVPSRAFF.

The chain uses TRBV6-5 and TRBJ1-2, with 9 bases that match TRBD1. Trimming cost V 2 bases and J 8 bases; bases outside gene matches: 3. The germline V gene has CDR1 MNHEY and CDR2 SVGAGI. The CDR3 loop spans 13 amino acids. CDR3 nucleotide sequence: TGTGCCAGCAGTTACGGGACAGGGATCGGCTACACCTTC. Amino acid sequence: CASSYGTGIGYTF.

This clone has only a few counts. The rearrangement joins TRBV10-3 to TRBJ1-1; possible D gene TRBD1, 5 bases. The V end lost 7 bases, the J end lost 4 bases, and 19 bases lay between the germline ends. This CDR3 has 15 residues. Looked up from germline, CDR1 is ENHRY and CDR2 is SYGVKD. The CDR3 spells CAINKGGRGGTEAFF. The CDR3 DNA follows: TGTGCCATCAATAAGGGCGGGCGCGGGGGCACTGAAGCTTTCTTT.

This clone turned up a few times. The rearrangement uses TRBV7-8 and TRBJ1-2; D is unresolved. Germline CDR1 and CDR2: SGHVS and FQNEAQ. This CDR3 has 14 residues. V was cut by 3 bases and J by 4 bases, with 12 bases left in between. In DNA form, the CDR3 reads TGTGCCAGCAGCTTTTCTCCCGCCAGCTATGGCTACACCTTC. Encoded protein: CASSFSPASYGYTF. The entire variable domain, with the rest obtained from reference TRBV7-8 and TRBJ1-2, is as follows: GAGVSQSPRYKVAKRGQDVALRCDPISGHVSLFWYQQALGQGPEFLTYFQNEAQLDKSGLPSDRFFAERPEGSVSTLKIQRTQQEDSAVYLCASSFSPASYGYTFGSGTRLTVV.

This clone was counted between two and nine times. CDR3 protein: CASSVASAGNTEAFF. The CDR3 nucleotides read TGTGCCAGCAGCGTAGCCTCCGCGGGAAACACTGAAGCTTTCTTT. J is TRBJ1-1 and V is TRBV9; no clear D. The CDR3 extends over 15 amino acids. Germline V CDR1 and CDR2: SGDLS, YYNGEE. The ends were cut back, 0 bases at V and 2 bases at J, with 11 bases in the middle.

This chain uses TRBV7-8 with TRBJ1-3; D might be TRBD1 (5 bases). CDR1 and CDR2 (germline): SGHVS, FQNEAQ. The length of the CDR3 is 15 residues. Trimming took 5 bases from V and 4 from J, leaving 15 bases between them. CDR3 in DNA: TGTGCCAGCAGCGTAACCAGGGTTTCCGGAAACACCATATATTTT. Amino acids: CASSVTRVSGNTIYF.

This clone is labeled as medium-sized. The rearrangement uses TRBV4-2 and TRBJ2-4, with D uncertain. Germline values: CDR1 LGHNA, CDR2 YNFKEQ. With 2 bases removed from V and 0 bases from J, the gap between germline ends came to 17 bases. This CDR3 is built from 18 residues. CDR3 sequence reads: CASSQYFGPVLAKNIQYF. The CDR3, as DNA: TGTGCCAGCAGCCAATACTTTGGGCCAGTTCTAGCCAAAAACATTCAGTACTTC.

The sample holds a few counts of this clone. The rearrangement links TRBV5-5 to TRBJ1-5; D not resolved. The CDR3 is 15 amino acids. Trimming stripped 7 bases from V and 0 bases from J, with 14 bases between. Germline lookup yields CDR1 SGHKS and CDR2 YYEKEE (reference sequence). The CDR3 region is CASARTFYSNQPQHF. The DNA of the CDR3 is TGTGCCAGCGCTCGCACTTTTTATAGCAATCAGCCCCAGCATTTT.

About this clone itself: The same CDR3 also results from other DNA sequences found in this sample. The V call is TRBV5-1, the J call TRBJ1-5; possibly TRBD1 for D (5 bases). V was cut by 0 bases and J by 6 bases, with 10 bases left in between. This CDR3 is built from 14 residues. Germline values: CDR1 SGHRS, CDR2 YFSETQ. In DNA form, the CDR3 reads TGCGCCAGCAGCTTGGAGGCGGGACGTCAGCCCCAGCATTTT. Its translation is CASSLEAGRQPQHF.

As concerns this clone: One end of the junction varies from germline; a read error may be responsible. The chain employs TRBV4-1 and TRBJ2-6; D is perhaps TRBD1 (5 bases). The CDR3 loop spans 19 amino acids. In germline, CDR1 is MGHRA, CDR2 YSYEKL. CDR3 loop: CASSQVPSPSRSGANVLTF. The CDR3 DNA reads TGCGCCAGCAGCCAAGTTCCCAGCCCCTCCCGCTCTGGGGCCAACGTTCTGACTTTC.

V is TRBV10-3 and J is TRBJ1-3; 7 nucleotides match TRBD1. V lost 6 bases to trimming and J lost 2 bases; unmatched junction nucleotides: 7. CDR1 and CDR2 from the germline V gene are ENHRY and SYGVKD. There are 15 residues in the CDR3. The CDR3: CAIRDGTETGNTIYF. In nucleotides, the CDR3 is TGTGCCATCAGAGACGGGACAGAAACTGGAAACACCATATATTTT.

V is TRBV5-1 and J is TRBJ2-5, with 9 bases lining up with TRBD1. Losses at the gene ends were 2 bases for V and 4 bases for J; bases not matched to a gene: 9. The V gene's germline CDR1 is SGHRS and CDR2 YFSETQ. The CDR3 extends over 16 amino acids. The CDR3 loop is CASSFSQGTGSETQYF. CDR3 DNA: TGCGCCAGCAGCTTTTCACAGGGGACAGGGTCAGAGACCCAGTACTTC. Full variable domain (rest looked up from reference TRBV5-1 and TRBJ2-5): KAGVTQTPRYLIKTRGQQVTLSCSPISGHRSVSWYQQTPGQGLQFLFEYFSETQRNKGNFPGRFSGRQFSNSRSEMNVSTLELGDSALYLCASSFSQGTGSETQYFGPGTRLLVL.

The rearrangement uses TRBV5-6 and TRBJ2-1; 7 bases are a match to TRBD2. V shed 4 bases, J shed 4 bases, and the junction held 2 bases outside the gene matches. The CDR3 runs 13 residues. CDR1 is SGHDT, CDR2 YYEEEE, per germline. The CDR3 protein is CASSRAGYNEQFF. As DNA, the CDR3 is TGTGCCAGCAGCCGAGCGGGGTACAATGAGCAGTTCTTC.

This chain joins TRBV4-1 and TRBJ2-7; no definite D call. The CDR3 extends over 10 amino acids. The ends were cut back, 8 bases at V and 6 bases at J, with 8 bases in the middle. Per germline, CDR1 MGHRA and CDR2 YSYEKL. This CDR3 is CASVILEQYF. In DNA form, the CDR3 reads TGCGCCAGCGTAATACTCGAGCAGTACTTC.

This chain connects TRBV7-2 to TRBJ2-1, with 9 bases identical to TRBD2. The CDR3 is 12 residues long. CDR1 is SGHTA, CDR2 FQGNSA, per germline. Losses at the gene ends were 5 bases for V and 9 bases for J; bases not matched to a gene: 2. The CDR3, as DNA: TGTGCCAGCAGCCCGCGGGAGGGTGAGCAGTTCTTC. This codes for CASSPREGEQFF. The full variable domain, with the rest looked up from reference TRBV7-2 and TRBJ2-1, is GAGVSQSPSNKVTEKGKDVELRCDPISGHTALYWYRQSLGQGLEFLIYFQGNSAPDKSGLPSDRFSAERTGGSVSTLTIQRTQQEDSAVYLCASSPREGEQFFGPGTRLTVL.

The V call is TRBV11-2, the J call TRBJ1-5; TRBD1 matches at 8 bases. The CDR3 has 15 residues. Germline CDR1 is SGHAT and CDR2 is FQNNGV. J gave up 6 bases and V 5 bases, and 9 bases lay outside the gene matches. The CDR3 DNA reads TGTGCCAGCAGCAAGACAGGGGTGGTAAGTCAGCCCCAGCATTTT. It encodes CASSKTGVVSQPQHF.

This sequence joins TRBV6-5 and TRBJ1-6; no clear D gene. CDR1 and CDR2 from the germline V gene are MNHEY and SVGAGI. The CDR3 sequence is 15 residues long. Trimming stripped 0 bases from V and 6 bases from J, with 9 bases between. The chain's CDR3 is CASSYSGDLNSPLHF. In DNA, the CDR3 is TGTGCCAGCAGTTACTCCGGGGATCTTAATTCACCCCTCCACTTT.

The V gene is TRBV6-6, the J gene TRBJ2-1; 10 bases align to TRBD1. V shed 5 bases and J 7 bases; nucleotides not matched to a gene: 11. CDR3 length: 16 amino acids. The V gene's germline CDR1 is MNHNY and CDR2 SVGAGI (reference sequence). CDR3 in DNA: TGTGCCAGCAGTAGATCGACAGGGGGCATCAGGAATGAGCAGTTCTTC. Residues: CASSRSTGGIRNEQFF.

This chain uses TRBV12-5 with TRBJ1-3; 12 bases align to TRBD1. The V segment lost 6 bases and the J segment 4 bases; nucleotides outside the gene matches: 13. Per germline, CDR1 LGHNT and CDR2 FRNRAP. The CDR3 is 18 residues long. The CDR3 DNA follows: TGTGCTAGTGGCACCGTCCCGGGACAGGGGGCGCCAGGAAACACCATATATTTT. Translating it yields CASGTVPGQGAPGNTIYF.

V gene TRBV7-2 combines with J gene TRBJ1-2; 9 nucleotides agree with TRBD1. The germline CDR1 and CDR2 sequences are SGHTA and FQGNSA. CDR3 size: 13 residues. The V gene end was trimmed by 6 bases and the J gene end by 8 bases; junction bases not matched to a gene: 7. The CDR3 nucleotides are TGTGCCAGCAGGTCGGGACAGGGTCTCGGCTACACCTTC. Translation: CASRSGQGLGYTF.

V usage is TRBV5-1 and J usage is TRBJ2-5, with 10 bases aligning to TRBD1. The assigned J gene may be wrong: the sequence end matches TRBJ2-7 better. The germline gives CDR1 SGHRS, CDR2 YFSETQ. The CDR3 covers 16 residues. CDR3 loop: CASSLAPTGGDYEQYF. The CDR3 DNA reads as TGCGCCAGCAGCTTGGCCCCGACAGGGGGCGACTACGAGCAGTACTTC.

The V gene is TRBV27, the J gene TRBJ1-6; D is unresolved. Germline CDR1 MNHEY, CDR2 SMNVEV (reference sequence). The CDR3 length is 12 residues. V lost 7 bases, J lost 13 bases, and 14 bases lay in between. The CDR3, as DNA: TGTGCCAGCACCGTAGCGGGGATCCCCCTCCACTTT. Its protein is CASTVAGIPLHF.

The chain recombines TRBV7-9 with TRBJ1-2; a weak D match, TRBD1 (6 bases). The ends were cut back, 8 bases at V and 8 bases at J, with 21 bases in the middle. CDR1 and CDR2 (germline): SEHNR, FQNEAQ (reference sequence). CDR3 size: 14 residues. CDR3 in DNA: TGTGCCAGCCTTCCCCCCGACAGGTTGGGGGGCTACACCTTC. Protein: CASLPPDRLGGYTF.